The 32 T cell receptor beta chains below come from one sample, sequenced in a study of vaccination effects on CD4 cells after COVID-19. Data came from immunoSEQ multiplex PCR; TCRdb stores just in-frame clones and leaves some out. The sample shows some 22,000 clones, 70% to 75% of them seen only once. These receptors' antigens are unknown. Pools of viral peptides were used by the ViraFEST assay to expand antigen-specific CD4+ T cells ahead of sequencing. Culture lasted about 11 days before CD4+ T cell isolation. Vaccinated recipients, who were negative for nucleocapsid antibodies, had no history of SARS-CoV-2 infection. The sequencing here drew on CD4+ T cells from PBMCs cultured with SARS-CoV-2 spike peptides, taken before COVID-19 vaccination. Source of these receptors: a human donor who received a COVID-19 vaccine.

The chain couples TRBV5-1 to TRBJ2-1, with 9 bases identical to TRBD2. Germline assignment: CDR1 SGHRS and CDR2 YFSETQ. The CDR3 consists of 15 residues. The V segment lost 0 bases and the J segment 7 bases; nucleotides outside the gene matches: 5. The CDR3 sequence: CASSLARGGANEQFF. The CDR3 DNA reads as TGCGCCAGCAGCTTGGCTCGCGGGGGGGCGAATGAGCAGTTCTTC.

V and J are TRBV19 and TRBJ1-6; the match to TRBD1 covers 9 bases. The CDR3 runs to 16 residues. V shed 5 bases and J 4 bases; nucleotides not matched to a gene: 6. Per the germline V gene, CDR1 is LNHDA and CDR2 is SQIVND (reference sequence). The CDR3 nucleotides read TGTGCCAGTAGTTTTACAGGGGGCCTTTATAATTCACCCCTCCACTTT. Translation gives CASSFTGGLYNSPLHF.

The chain uses TRBV5-4 and TRBJ1-1, with 8 nucleotides matching TRBD1. This CDR3 has 14 residues. Germline loops: CDR1 SGHNT, CDR2 YYREEE (reference sequence). After removal of 2 bases from V and 5 bases from J, the junction contained 5 bases not matched to a gene. CDR3 amino acids: CASSLGTGHTEAFF. CDR3 bases: TGTGCCAGCAGCTTAGGGACAGGACATACTGAAGCTTTCTTT. Full variable domain (remainder filled in from reference TRBV5-4 and TRBJ1-1): ETGVTQSPTHLIKTRGQQVTLRCSSQSGHNTVSWYQQALGQGPQFIFQYYREEENGRGNFPPRFSGLQFPNYSSELNVNALELDDSALYLCASSLGTGHTEAFFGQGTRLTVV.

The genes are TRBV6-5 and TRBJ1-6, with a weak D call TRBD1 (5 bases). The CDR3 sequence is 13 residues long. V lost 4 bases and J lost 8, with 9 bases in between. Per germline, CDR1 MNHEY and CDR2 SVGAGI. DNA for the CDR3: TGTGCCAGCAGTTCTGGGGGTTATTCACCCCTCCACTTT. It codes for CASSSGGYSPLHF.

The V gene is TRBV6-5, the J gene TRBJ1-4; D is uncertain. Trimming stripped 6 bases from V and 8 bases from J, with 7 bases between. The CDR3 loop spans 11 amino acids. Germline CDR1 reads MNHEY; CDR2 reads SVGAGI. DNA for the CDR3: TGTGCCAGCAGGCAACCAGAAAAACTGTTTTTT. Translation gives CASRQPEKLFF.

The chain couples TRBV4-2 to TRBJ2-7, with 7 positions matching TRBD1. The CDR3 is made up of 15 amino acids. Trimming removed 1 base from V and 2 bases from J; junction bases left unmatched: 5. The germline gives CDR1 LGHNA, CDR2 YNFKEQ. The CDR3 region is CASSQAQGRPYEQYF. CDR3 DNA sequence: TGTGCCAGCAGCCAAGCACAGGGGCGTCCCTACGAGCAGTACTTC.

This clone has only a few counts. This chain joins TRBV12-5 and TRBJ1-5; D may be TRBD1 (5 bases). This CDR3 has 13 residues. Trimming took 6 bases from V and 5 from J, leaving 11 bases between them. The germline V gene encodes CDR1 LGHNT and CDR2 FRNRAP. The CDR3 DNA follows: TGTGCTAGTGGGCTAGGGGAGGATCAGCCCCAGCATTTT. Its translation: CASGLGEDQPQHF.

The V gene is TRBV4-2, the J gene TRBJ1-2; 8 nucleotides agree with TRBD1. The germline gives CDR1 LGHNA, CDR2 YNFKEQ. With V trimmed by 4 bases and J by 6 bases, 10 bases remained unmatched. This CDR3 has 15 amino acids. The CDR3, as DNA: TGTGCCAGCAGCCCTGGGACAGGAGAACCTCATGGCTACACCTTC. Its translation is CASSPGTGEPHGYTF.

This sequence joins TRBV15 and TRBJ1-4, with 7 bases identical to TRBD1. The CDR3 covers 14 residues. CDR1 and CDR2 (germline): LNHNV, YYDKDF (reference sequence). The J segment lost 8 bases and the V segment lost 7 bases, leaving 10 bases of the junction unmatched. The CDR3 spells CATTRDRGDEKLFF. CDR3 DNA: TGTGCCACCACTAGGGACAGAGGGGACGAAAAACTGTTTTTT.

The rearrangement links TRBV19 to TRBJ2-1; 10 bases agree with TRBD2. CDR1 LNHDA and CDR2 SQIVND come from the germline V gene (reference sequence). The CDR3 is 16 residues long. The V segment lost 7 bases and the J segment 0 bases; nucleotides outside the gene matches: 6. The CDR3, as DNA: TGTGCCAGTACCAGACTAGCGGGCCGCTCCTACAATGAGCAGTTCTTC. Its translation: CASTRLAGRSYNEQFF. The full variable domain, in which reference TRBV19 and TRBJ2-1 provide the parts outside the CDR3, is DGGITQSPKYLFRKEGQNVTLSCEQNLNHDAMYWYRQDPGQGLRLIYYSQIVNDFQKGDIAEGYSVSREKKESFPLTVTSAQKNPTAFYLCASTRLAGRSYNEQFFGPGTRLTVL.

This clone was seen a handful of times. J is TRBJ1-5 and V is TRBV10-2; D unclear. Germline V gives CDR1 WSHSY, CDR2 SAAADI. CDR3 length: 16 residues. The ends were cut back, 3 bases at V and 5 bases at J, with 17 bases in the middle. The CDR3 loop reads CASSDFFRFGDQPQHF. CDR3 coding DNA: TGCGCCAGCAGTGATTTCTTCCGTTTCGGGGATCAGCCCCAGCATTTT.

V gene TRBV5-4 combines with J gene TRBJ2-2, with D possibly matching TRBD2 (7 bases). The CDR3 is 16 residues long. Germline loops: CDR1 SGHNT, CDR2 YYREEE (reference sequence). Trimming took off 4 bases at V and 5 bases at J, with 18 bases between the two ends. CDR3 loop: CASSAPPGEGTGELFF. The CDR3 bases are TGTGCCAGCAGCGCACCCCCAGGGGAGGGTACCGGGGAGCTGTTTTTT.

The J gene is TRBJ1-2, the V gene TRBV7-2; 12 positions match TRBD1. In germline, CDR1 is SGHTA, CDR2 FQGNSA. The V and J ends lost 1 base and 4 bases, in that order; junction bases with no gene match: 10. The CDR3 extends over 18 amino acids. CDR3 protein: CASSLVGLGTGGVYGYTF. As DNA, the CDR3 is TGTGCCAGCAGCTTAGTAGGTCTAGGGACAGGGGGCGTCTATGGCTACACCTTC.

The gene calls are TRBV4-1 and TRBJ1-1; D is uncertain. The CDR3 length is 15 residues. Between the trimmed V and J ends, which lost 1 base and 1 base, there was a span of 10 bases. Germline loops: CDR1 MGHRA, CDR2 YSYEKL. The CDR3 region has the DNA TGCGCCAGCAGCCAAGTACTGCCTGGGAACACTGAAGCTTTCTTT. Its translation is CASSQVLPGNTEAFF.

This chain links TRBV12-3 or TRBV12-4 with TRBJ1-2; D is perhaps TRBD1 (5 bases). The CDR3 length is 13 residues. V was clipped by 4 bases and J by 4 bases, with 10 bases between them. In nucleotides, the CDR3 is TGTGCCAGCAGTTCACAGGCCGCCTATGGCTACACCTTC. Protein sequence: CASSSQAAYGYTF.

In nucleotides, the CDR3 is TGTGCCATCAGTGAGTCACGAGGGGAATATGGCTACACCTTC. This gives the protein CAISESRGEYGYTF. This chain connects TRBV10-3 to TRBJ1-2; possibly TRBD1 for D (5 bases). Deletions cut 0 bases from V and 5 bases from J, with 10 bases between. Germline CDR1 reads ENHRY; CDR2 reads SYGVKD. The CDR3 length is 14 residues.

The chain employs TRBV7-9 and TRBJ1-3; perhaps TRBD1 as D (6 bases). Germline V gives CDR1 SEHNR, CDR2 FQNEAQ (reference sequence). The CDR3 loop spans 16 amino acids. V shed 1 base and J shed 1 base, with 11 bases lying between them. CDR3 protein: CASSLEPGVSGNTIYF. The CDR3, as DNA: TGTGCCAGCAGCTTAGAGCCAGGGGTGTCTGGAAACACCATATATTTT.

This clone showed up just a few times. The genes are TRBV6-2 or TRBV6-3 and TRBJ1-1; D remains ambiguous. This CDR3 is 14 amino acids long. V was cut by 4 bases and J by 4 bases, with 13 bases left in between. Germline V CDR1 and CDR2: MNHEY, SVGEGT. The CDR3 coding sequence is TGTGCCAGCAGTTCGGGAACCTTAGGCACTGAAGCTTTCTTT. It is translated as CASSSGTLGTEAFF.

This chain connects TRBV7-9 to TRBJ2-7, with 9 positions matching TRBD1. The CDR3 totals 14 residues. J was trimmed by 3 bases and V by 6 bases; bases with no gene match: 6. Germline V gene lookup returns CDR1 SEHNR and CDR2 FQNEAQ (reference sequence). The CDR3 here is CASSGTGRDYEQYF. CDR3 nucleotide sequence: TGTGCCAGCAGTGGGACAGGGAGGGACTACGAGCAGTACTTC.

The rearrangement links TRBV4-1 to TRBJ2-1; TRBD2 aligns across 12 bases. The CDR3 totals 20 residues. The germline V gene encodes CDR1 MGHRA and CDR2 YSYEKL. The junction had 15 bases not matched to a gene; V was cut back by 6 bases and J by 0 bases. The CDR3 coding sequence is TGCGCCAGCAGACAGGGACCCTGGACTAGCGGGACCAGCTCCTACAATGAGCAGTTCTTC. Protein product: CASRQGPWTSGTSSYNEQFF.

This rearrangement joins TRBV24-1 to TRBJ2-1, with D possibly matching TRBD2 (6 bases). Per germline, CDR1 KGHDR and CDR2 SFDVKD. Between the trimmed V and J ends, which lost 9 bases and 10 bases, there was a span of 18 bases. CDR3 size: 13 residues. The CDR3 DNA sequence: TGTGCCACCTCGCGGTCGGGGGTGCGCGAGCAGTTCTTC. Its protein is CATSRSGVREQFF.

V usage is TRBV5-5 and J usage is TRBJ1-3, with 7 bases matching TRBD1. Trimming cost V 7 bases and J 3 bases; bases outside gene matches: 7. CDR1 is SGHKS and CDR2 is YYEKEE in the germline V gene (reference sequence). The CDR3 spans 14 residues. Here the CDR3 reads CASLTGENGNTIYF. CDR3 sequence (DNA): TGTGCCAGCCTAACAGGGGAGAATGGAAACACCATATATTTT.

Within the sample, this clone is medium-sized (0.01 to 0.1%). The chain uses TRBV19 and TRBJ2-6, with D perhaps TRBD2 (5 bases). The CDR3 sequence is 16 residues long. Germline V gives CDR1 LNHDA, CDR2 SQIVND (reference sequence). The germline V and J ends were trimmed by 5 bases and 2 bases, with 13 bases remaining between them. The CDR3: CASSRGLTAGANVLTF. The CDR3 DNA sequence: TGTGCCAGTAGTCGCGGACTCACGGCTGGGGCCAACGTCCTGACTTTC. Filled out from reference TRBV19 and TRBJ2-6, the complete variable domain reads DGGITQSPKYLFRKEGQNVTLSCEQNLNHDAMYWYRQDPGQGLRLIYYSQIVNDFQKGDIAEGYSVSREKKESFPLTVTSAQKNPTAFYLCASSRGLTAGANVLTFGAGSRLTVL.

The rearrangement joins TRBV9 to TRBJ1-2, with 10 bases lining up with TRBD1. Germline values: CDR1 SGDLS, CDR2 YYNGEE. The CDR3 extends over 15 amino acids. With V trimmed by 4 bases and J by 4 bases, 7 bases remained unmatched. The CDR3 nucleotides read TGTGCCAGCAGCACCTCCGGGACAGGGGCCTATGGCTACACCTTC. The encoded protein is CASSTSGTGAYGYTF.

The rearrangement joins TRBV6-5 to TRBJ2-7; the match to TRBD1 covers 12 bases. This CDR3 comprises 14 residues. After removal of 6 bases from V and 8 bases from J, the junction contained 8 bases not matched to a gene. Per germline, CDR1 MNHEY and CDR2 SVGAGI. This CDR3 is CASSSPGQGAKQYF. The CDR3 nucleotides read TGTGCCAGCAGCTCCCCGGGACAGGGGGCAAAGCAGTACTTC.

The rearrangement links TRBV12-3 or TRBV12-4 to TRBJ2-7; maybe TRBD1 (6 bases). The V and J ends lost 7 bases and 1 base respectively, with 11 bases between them. This CDR3 spans 13 amino acids. CDR3: CASIQTGSYEQYF. CDR3 sequence (DNA): TGTGCCAGCATCCAGACAGGATCCTACGAGCAGTACTTC.

This clone was found a few times. The rearrangement uses TRBV25-1 and TRBJ1-1; the D is unclear. Germline assignment: CDR1 MGHDK and CDR2 SYGVNS. This CDR3 spans 12 amino acids. The V end was cut by 4 bases, the J end by 10 bases, with 13 bases between. The chain's CDR3 is CASSGGTRGAFF. The CDR3 DNA follows: TGTGCCAGCAGTGGGGGTACCCGGGGAGCTTTCTTT.

The chain combines TRBV30 with TRBJ1-2; 8 bases align to TRBD1. The CDR3 totals 13 residues. V was clipped by 2 bases and J by 4 bases; unmatched bases: 3. From germline, CDR1 is GTSNPN and CDR2 SVGIG (reference sequence). The CDR3 nucleotides are TGTGCCTGGAGTCCGGGACAGGTCTATGGCTACACCTTC. Encoded protein: CAWSPGQVYGYTF.

The DNA for the CDR3 is TGTGCCAGCAGCCAAGTCCGGACATTCCACGAGCAGTACTTC. It translates to CASSQVRTFHEQYF. This chain joins TRBV14 and TRBJ2-7; D perhaps matches TRBD1 (5 bases). The germline CDR1 and CDR2 sequences are SGHDN and FVKESK. Trimming pared 1 base from V and 5 bases from J, leaving 12 bases between. The CDR3 is 14 amino acids.

The chain recombines TRBV6-5 with TRBJ1-2; D is ambiguous. Germline CDR1 and CDR2: MNHEY and SVGAGI. The V end was cut by 0 bases, the J end by 2 bases, with 10 bases between. The length of the CDR3 is 15 residues. DNA for the CDR3: TGTGCCAGCAGTTACTCTTCGGGAGGAAACTATGGCTACACCTTC. Translated: CASSYSSGGNYGYTF.

The chain recombines TRBV29-1 with TRBJ1-1, with 7 nucleotides matching TRBD1. The CDR3 covers 14 residues. The ends lost 6 bases at V and 4 bases at J; junction bases unmatched: 11. Germline lookup yields CDR1 SQVTM and CDR2 ANQGSEA. The CDR3 region has the DNA TGCAGCGTCCGACAGGGAGGATCGGGCACTGAAGCTTTCTTT. Its protein is CSVRQGGSGTEAFF.

The CDR3: CASSLLAGDDEQYF. In DNA, the CDR3 is TGTGCCAGCAGCTTGCTAGCGGGAGACGACGAGCAGTACTTC. The chain joins TRBV7-9 to TRBJ2-7; 10 bases are a match to TRBD2. This CDR3 spans 14 amino acids. Unmatched junction bases numbered 4, after V lost 3 bases and J lost 5 bases. Per the germline V gene, CDR1 is SEHNR and CDR2 is FQNEAQ (reference sequence).